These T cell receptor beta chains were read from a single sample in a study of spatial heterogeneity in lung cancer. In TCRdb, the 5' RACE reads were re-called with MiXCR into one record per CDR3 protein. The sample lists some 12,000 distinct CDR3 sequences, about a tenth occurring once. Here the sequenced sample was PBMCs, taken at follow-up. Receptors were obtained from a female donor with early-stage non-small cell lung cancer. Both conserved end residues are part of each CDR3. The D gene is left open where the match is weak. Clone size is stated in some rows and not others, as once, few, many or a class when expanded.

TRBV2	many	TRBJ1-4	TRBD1	CASSDRAGGEKLFF	TGTGCCAGCAGTGATAGGGCAGGGGGTGAAAAACTGTTTTTT
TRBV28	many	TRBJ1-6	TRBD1	CASRPTGQGTGSPLHF	TGTGCCAGCAGGCCGACTGGACAGGGGACCGGATCACCCCTCCACTTT
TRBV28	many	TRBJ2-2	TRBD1	CASSFEGAGTGELFF	TGTGCCAGCAGTTTCGAGGGGGCCGGCACCGGGGAGCTGTTTTTT
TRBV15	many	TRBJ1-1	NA	CATSPGRSNTEAFF	TGTGCCACCAGCCCCGGACGGTCGAACACTGAAGCTTTCTTT
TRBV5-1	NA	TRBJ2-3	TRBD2	CASSLSASGTTGTDTQYF	TGCGCCAGCAGCTTATCGGCTAGCGGTACTACTGGTACAGATACGCAGTATTTT
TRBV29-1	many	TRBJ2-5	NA	CSVERTASLQETQYF	TGCAGCGTTGAGAGGACAGCATCCCTACAAGAGACCCAGTACTTC
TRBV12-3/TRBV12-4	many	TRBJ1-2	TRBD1	CASRTGEYGYTF	TGTGCCAGCCGGACAGGGGAGTATGGCTACACCTTC
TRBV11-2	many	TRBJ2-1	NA	CASSSRDEQFF	TGTGCCAGCAGCTCCCGAGATGAGCAGTTCTTC
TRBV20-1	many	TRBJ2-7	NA	CSARDKKASYEQYF	TGCAGTGCTAGAGATAAAAAGGCCTCCTACGAGCAGTACTTC
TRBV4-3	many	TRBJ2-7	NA	CASSQDRWGYEQYF	TGCGCCAGCAGCCAAGATCGATGGGGGTACGAGCAGTACTTC
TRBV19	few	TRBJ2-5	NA	CASSIWRDPAETQYF	TGTGCCAGTAGTATATGGCGGGACCCAGCGGAGACCCAGTACTTC
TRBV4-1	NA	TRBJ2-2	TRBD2	CASSQEVGLASGELFF	TGCGCCAGCAGCCAAGAAGTAGGACTAGCGTCGGGGGAGCTGTTTTTT
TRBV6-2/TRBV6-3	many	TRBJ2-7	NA	CASSPRVYEQYF	TGTGCCAGCAGCCCCCGCGTTTACGAGCAGTACTTC
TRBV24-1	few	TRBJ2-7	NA	CATSAAVLHYEQYF	TGTGCCACCAGTGCCGCAGTCCTTCACTACGAGCAGTACTTC
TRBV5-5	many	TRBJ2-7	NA	CASSLVPGSGYEQYF	TGTGCCAGCAGCTTGGTTCCGGGTTCTGGCTACGAGCAGTACTTC
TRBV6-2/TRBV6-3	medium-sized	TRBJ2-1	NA	CASSYPVLAQFF	TGTGCCAGCAGTTACCCAGTGCTGGCGCAGTTCTTC
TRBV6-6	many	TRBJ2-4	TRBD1	CASRGQTNIQYF	TGTGCCAGCAGGGGACAGACAAACATTCAGTACTTC
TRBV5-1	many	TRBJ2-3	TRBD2	CASSFASSGGMSDTQYF	TGCGCCAGCAGTTTCGCCTCTAGCGGGGGGATGTCAGATACGCAGTATTTT
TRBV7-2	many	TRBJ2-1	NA	CASSLGQIYNEQFF	TGTGCCAGCAGCTTAGGACAGATATACAATGAGCAGTTCTTC
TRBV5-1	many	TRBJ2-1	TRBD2	CASRLLADLYNEQFF	TGCGCCAGCAGGCTACTAGCGGACCTCTACAATGAGCAGTTCTTC
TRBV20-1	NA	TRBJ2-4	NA	CSARDLQGVAKNIQYF	TGCAGTGCTAGAGATCTCCAAGGAGTAGCCAAAAACATTCAGTACTTC
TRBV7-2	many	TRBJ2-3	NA	CASSLVGGLRTDTQYF	TGTGCCAGCAGCTTAGTTGGGGGCCTCCGCACAGATACGCAGTATTTT
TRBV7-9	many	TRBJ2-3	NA	CASSSSRQAQTDTQYF	TGTGCCAGCAGCTCCTCTCGACAGGCTCAAACAGATACGCAGTATTTT
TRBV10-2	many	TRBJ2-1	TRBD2	CAASSPQLAGGEGNEQFF	TGCGCCGCCAGCAGTCCCCAACTAGCGGGGGGGGAAGGCAATGAGCAGTTCTTC
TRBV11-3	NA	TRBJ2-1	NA	CASSPAARREQFF	TGTGCCAGCAGCCCCGCGGCGCGTCGCGAGCAGTTCTTC
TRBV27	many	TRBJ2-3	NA	CASSQIPLGHTQYF	TGTGCCAGCAGTCAAATCCCGCTCGGGCATACGCAGTATTTT
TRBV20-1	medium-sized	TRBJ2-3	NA	CSANEGLGDTQYF	TGCAGTGCCAACGAGGGGTTGGGAGATACGCAGTATTTT
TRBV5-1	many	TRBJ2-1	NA	CASRKSLDGARAGNSVF	TGCGCCAGCAGAAAATCTCTCGATGGTGCACGGGCGGGGAACTCGGTCTTC
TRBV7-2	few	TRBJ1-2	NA	CASSLGRSYGYTF	TGTGCCAGCAGCTTAGGACGGAGCTATGGCTACACCTTC
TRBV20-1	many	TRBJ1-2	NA	CSARIPLGYTF	TGCAGTGCTAGAATCCCCCTGGGCTACACCTTC
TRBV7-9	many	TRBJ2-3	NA	CASSSGPGVWDTQYF	TGTGCCAGCAGCTCGGGACCCGGAGTGTGGGATACGCAGTATTTT
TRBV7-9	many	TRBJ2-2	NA	CASSLTGAVELFF	TGTGCCAGCAGCTTGACGGGAGCTGTGGAGCTGTTTTTT
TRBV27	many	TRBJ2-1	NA	CASSQHNGGWANEQFF	TGTGCCAGCAGCCAGCACAACGGAGGGTGGGCCAATGAGCAGTTCTTC
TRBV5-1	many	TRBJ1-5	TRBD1	CASSLASGTGSQHF	TGCGCCAGCAGCTTGGCCTCCGGGACAGGGTCCCAGCATTTT
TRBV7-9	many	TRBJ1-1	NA	CASSFAGVEAFF	TGTGCCAGCAGCTTTGCAGGGGTAGAAGCTTTCTTT
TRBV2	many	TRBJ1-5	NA	CASRAGNQPQHF	TGTGCCAGCAGGGCAGGGAATCAGCCCCAGCATTTT